The T cell receptor beta chain described here comes from a study of T-cell memory formation after mild COVID-19. In the study overall: TCR clusters were largely donor specific. Study-wide results and caveats: CD4+ contracting clones lay mainly in CM and EM, CD8+ ones in EMRA. Whether day 37 second-wave clones are SARS-CoV-2-specific was not confirmed. Prior to infection, memory already included some responding clones, suggesting cross-reactive memory joined.

TCRdb re-derived calls from the 5' RACE reads in MiXCR, one entry per CDR3 protein. The sample holds around 60,000 distinct CDR3 sequences, over 7.5% seen once. Comment on this clonotype: What it binds is not known. A junction end diverges from the germline sequence, so it may reflect a read error.

The CDR3 contains 17 residues. The germline V gene encodes CDR1 SGHTS and CDR2 YDEGEE. This TCR was recovered from a man younger than 30 who had mild COVID-19 (a few samples of this study predate the infection). Cell type and time point are not known. The J gene is TRBJ2-5, the V gene TRBV5-8; D may be TRBD2 (6 bases). Sequencing was carried out using PBMCs or a T cell subset sorted from them (not recorded which). CDR3 region: CASGLGGIAAYQETQYF. In nucleotides, the CDR3 is TGTGCCAGCGGCTTGGGAGGAATAGCGGCCTACCAAGAGACCCAGTACTTC. The entire variable domain, with the rest obtained from reference TRBV5-8 and TRBJ2-5, is as follows: EAGVTQSPTHLIKTRGQQATLRCSPISGHTSVYWYQQALGLGLQFLLWYDEGEERNRGNFPPRFSGRQFPNYSSELNVNALELEDSALYLCASGLGGIAAYQETQYFGPGTRLLVL.